Presented here are 17 T cell receptor beta chains from one specimen sequenced in a study of STAT3 mutations in large granular lymphocyte leukemia. For these receptors, no antigen is known. Profiling relied on immunoSEQ multiplex PCR, and the TCRdb table lists in-frame clones only, not all of them. The data hold roughly 29,000 clones, with about three quarters observed a single time. Broader study findings: At least one immunodominant TCR beta clonotype appeared in every T-cell large granular lymphocyte leukemia patient.

The sequencing input was peripheral blood mononuclear cells. These receptors all stem from a woman aged 45-60 years with T-cell large granular lymphocyte leukemia. Some clones in this sample may be carry-over from other donors' samples.

This chain uses TRBV6-6 with TRBJ1-1; D may be TRBD1 (5 bases). The germline V and J ends were trimmed by 4 bases and 4 bases, with 10 bases remaining between them. CDR1 and CDR2 (germline): MNHNY, SVGAGI (reference sequence). This CDR3 region has 13 residues. Here the CDR3 DNA reads TGTGCCAGCAGTTTCAGGGTCTCCACTGAAGCTTTCTTT. Residues: CASSFRVSTEAFF.

The V gene is TRBV7-9, the J gene TRBJ2-7; no clear D gene. This CDR3 region has 14 residues. Trimming shortened V by 4 bases and J by 5 bases, and 15 bases separated the two germline ends. Germline V CDR1 and CDR2: SEHNR, FQNEAQ (reference sequence). The CDR3 DNA is TGTGCCAGCAGCTCACCTATGGGCCGTAACGAGCAGTACTTC. Translated, it gives CASSSPMGRNEQYF. Together with reference TRBV7-9 and TRBJ2-7, the CDR3 gives the full variable domain: DTGVSQNPRHKITKRGQNVTFRCDPISEHNRLYWYRQTLGQGPEFLTYFQNEAQLEKSRLLSDRFSAERPKGSFSTLEIQRTEQGDSAMYLCASSSPMGRNEQYFGPGTRLTVT.

The chain recombines TRBV27 with TRBJ2-7; 12 bases are a match to TRBD2. The CDR3 is made up of 15 amino acids. CDR1 and CDR2 from the germline V gene are MNHEY and SMNVEV (reference sequence). With V trimmed by 3 bases and J by 2 bases, 2 bases remained unmatched. The CDR3 DNA follows: TGTGCCAGCAGTTTGGGACTAGCGGGTACCTACGAGCAGTACTTC. It codes for CASSLGLAGTYEQYF.

The chain has TRBV6-5 and TRBJ1-2; 8 bases are shared with TRBD1. There are 13 residues in the CDR3. The germline gives CDR1 MNHEY, CDR2 SVGAGI. The ends lost 5 bases at V and 5 bases at J; junction bases unmatched: 4. The CDR3 spells CASSPGQAYGYTF. The CDR3 DNA reads as TGTGCCAGCAGTCCGGGACAGGCATATGGCTACACCTTC.

The V and J genes are TRBV7-2 and TRBJ1-5, with 9 bases fitting TRBD1. Germline loops: CDR1 SGHTA, CDR2 FQGNSA. The J segment lost 0 bases and the V segment lost 6 bases, leaving 9 bases of the junction unmatched. The CDR3 has 17 residues. The CDR3 reads CASRPGQGTLSNQPQHF. For the CDR3, the DNA is TGTGCCAGCAGACCCGGACAGGGGACACTTAGCAATCAGCCCCAGCATTTT. Together with reference TRBV7-2 and TRBJ1-5, the CDR3 gives the full variable domain: GAGVSQSPSNKVTEKGKDVELRCDPISGHTALYWYRQSLGQGLEFLIYFQGNSAPDKSGLPSDRFSAERTGGSVSTLTIQRTQQEDSAVYLCASRPGQGTLSNQPQHFGDGTRLSIL.

This chain uses TRBV29-1 with TRBJ2-2; D not resolved. This CDR3 spans 13 amino acids. V was pared by 6 bases and J by 1 base, with 9 bases between. Germline V gives CDR1 SQVTM, CDR2 ANQGSEA. CDR3 in DNA: TGCAGCGTCGTAGACGGGAACACCGGGGAGCTGTTTTTT. It specifies CSVVDGNTGELFF.

This sequence joins TRBV6-5 and TRBJ1-5; D possibly corresponds to TRBD1 (5 bases). The CDR3 covers 15 residues. V lost 2 bases, J lost 5 bases, and 13 bases lay in between. CDR1 and CDR2 (germline): MNHEY, SVGAGI. The CDR3 loop is CASSYTTGGDQPQHF. In DNA form, the CDR3 reads TGTGCCAGCAGTTACACTACAGGAGGTGATCAGCCCCAGCATTTT.

In this sample, this clone turned up once. This sequence joins TRBV18 and TRBJ2-7; possibly TRBD1 for D (6 bases). Germline V gene sequence: CDR1 KGHSH, CDR2 LQKENI. Trimming cost V 1 base and J 0 bases, with 7 bases left between them. The CDR3 has 14 amino acids. In nucleotides, the CDR3 is TGTGCCAGCTCACCACACAGGGACTCCTACGAGCAGTACTTC. Translation: CASSPHRDSYEQYF.

The chain links TRBV29-1 to TRBJ1-2, with TRBD1 matching over 9 bases. Germline assignment: CDR1 SQVTM and CDR2 ANQGSEA. The CDR3 has 15 residues. Losses at the gene ends were 0 bases for V and 2 bases for J; bases not matched to a gene: 4. CDR3 sequence: CSVEDHGTGNYGYTF. CDR3 sequence (DNA): TGCAGCGTTGAAGATCATGGGACAGGGAACTATGGCTACACCTTC.

The chain uses TRBV7-9 and TRBJ1-2; D may be TRBD1 (5 bases). Germline V CDR1 and CDR2: SEHNR, FQNEAQ (reference sequence). V dropped 4 bases and J dropped 3 bases, with 6 bases sitting between them. This CDR3 is 12 amino acids long. The CDR3 protein is CASSSTDYGYTF. Here the CDR3 DNA reads TGTGCCAGCAGCTCGACAGACTATGGCTACACCTTC.

This clone has more than one count but fewer than ten. J is TRBJ2-5 and V is TRBV5-1; 9 positions match TRBD2. Germline V gene sequence: CDR1 SGHRS, CDR2 YFSETQ. The CDR3 loop spans 17 amino acids. Trimming cost V 0 bases and J 6 bases; bases outside gene matches: 12. The CDR3 loop is CASSLGELAGVRKTQYF. The CDR3 region has the DNA TGCGCCAGCAGCTTGGGGGAGTTAGCGGGAGTTAGGAAGACCCAGTACTTC. The full variable domain, rest sourced from reference TRBV5-1 and TRBJ2-5, is KAGVTQTPRYLIKTRGQQVTLSCSPISGHRSVSWYQQTPGQGLQFLFEYFSETQRNKGNFPGRFSGRQFSNSRSEMNVSTLELGDSALYLCASSLGELAGVRKTQYFGPGTRLLVL.

J is TRBJ2-7 and V is TRBV5-4; 15 bases agree with TRBD2. CDR3 length equals 17 residues. The junction had 8 bases not matched to a gene; V was cut back by 4 bases and J by 3 bases. Germline V gene lookup returns CDR1 SGHNT and CDR2 YYREEE (reference sequence). The CDR3 reads CASSPKRTSGRVYEQYF. In DNA, the CDR3 is TGTGCCAGCAGCCCCAAAAGGACTAGCGGGAGGGTCTACGAGCAGTACTTC.

The chain's CDR3 is CASSRGRNEKLFF. The DNA for the CDR3 is TGTGCCAGCTCACGGGGCCGCAATGAAAAACTGTTTTTT. The chain combines TRBV18 with TRBJ1-4; perhaps TRBD1 as D (5 bases). The V end was cut by 4 bases, the J end by 5 bases, with 8 bases between. There are 13 residues in the CDR3. CDR1 is KGHSH, CDR2 LQKENI, per germline.

The rearrangement joins TRBV7-2 to TRBJ2-7; 10 nucleotides align to TRBD2. After removal of 1 base from V and 3 bases from J, the junction contained 3 bases not matched to a gene. The length of the CDR3 is 15 residues. Germline lookup yields CDR1 SGHTA and CDR2 FQGNSA. CDR3 DNA: TGTGCCAGCAGCTTAGGTGCTAGCGGGAGCTACGAGCAGTACTTC. Translated, it gives CASSLGASGSYEQYF.

The sample holds a few counts of this clone. The CDR3 DNA reads as TGTGCCAGCAGAACCCTCCTCCCCTCGACAGGGTACAATGAGCAGTTCTTC. Translation: CASRTLLPSTGYNEQFF. The chain employs TRBV28 and TRBJ2-1; TRBD1 matches 7 bases. CDR3 length: 17 residues. Germline V CDR1 and CDR2: MDHEN, SYDVKM. Trimming at V came to 6 bases and at J to 4 bases, leaving 15 bases not matched to a gene.

This rearrangement joins TRBV18 to TRBJ1-2; 10 bases are shared with TRBD1. Germline CDR1 is KGHSH and CDR2 is LQKENI. The trim removed 3 bases at V and 10 bases at J, leaving 8 bases unmatched. This CDR3 region has 14 residues. As DNA, the CDR3 is TGTGCCAGCTCACCCGTGAGGGGACAGGGGATCTACACCTTC. Translating it yields CASSPVRGQGIYTF.

V usage is TRBV12-5 and J usage is TRBJ2-7, with D possibly called TRBD1 or TRBD2 (5 bases each). This CDR3 has 15 residues. V was cut by 0 bases and J by 7 bases, with 16 bases left in between. Germline V lookup: CDR1 LGHNT, CDR2 FRNRAP. DNA for the CDR3: TGTGCTAGTGGTTTGGTAACGGGGACGTCTTGGGAGCAGTACTTC. Its translation is CASGLVTGTSWEQYF.